This T cell receptor beta chain was identified in a study of shared clonotypes between healthy human individuals. Study at large: CD4 naive cells filled three plates per donor, CD4 memory three, CD8 naive two and CD8 memory one. Study conclusions and caveats: The study sampled only blood, and tissue repertoires likely differ.

Only a few counts were recorded for this clone. The antigen remains undetermined. V lost 5 bases, J lost 0 bases, and 8 bases lay in between. The CDR3 runs 14 residues. Germline V gene lookup returns CDR1 SGHVS and CDR2 FNYEAQ. Measured with immunoSEQ multiplex PCR; TCRdb has only the in-frame clones, and not every one. This sample has a few hundred thousand clones, with approximately 70% found just once. The sample consisted of memory CD4+ T cells sorted from blood. Subset: CD45RA-negative fraction. The genes are TRBV7-6 and TRBJ1-3; TRBD1 might be the D (5 bases). The sequence was obtained from a man aged 25 to 40 in good health. This CDR3 is CASSPTDSGNTIYF. CDR3 in DNA: TGTGCCAGCAGCCCGACAGACTCTGGAAACACCATATATTTT.